One sample yielded the 9 T cell receptor beta chains listed below, sequenced in a study of T-cell memory formation after mild COVID-19. TCRdb re-analysed the 5' RACE reads in MiXCR, keeping a single row per CDR3 protein. The sample contains a few hundred thousand distinct CDR3 sequences, 15% to 20% of which appear only once. The source material was PBMCs or a T cell subset sorted from them (not recorded which). The origin of the receptors is a man younger than 35 who had mild COVID-19 (a few samples of this study predate the infection). Cell type and time point are not known.

The chain employs TRBV7-8 and TRBJ1-5; a weak D match, TRBD1 (5 bases). Germline V gene data show CDR1 as SGHVS and CDR2 as FQNEAQ. This CDR3 has 15 amino acids. V lost 1 base and J lost 2, with 9 bases in between. In nucleotides, the CDR3 is TGTGCCAGCAGCTTAGTGAGACAGCGCAATCAGCCCCAGCATTTT. Translating it yields CASSLVRQRNQPQHF.

This clonotype appeared a few times. The chain couples TRBV9 to TRBJ1-1, with a tentative D call TRBD1 (5 bases). Per the germline V gene, CDR1 is SGDLS and CDR2 is YYNGEE. The V gene lost 0 bases and the J gene lost 5 bases, with 11 bases spanning the gap. This CDR3 comprises 14 residues. CDR3 DNA: TGTGCCAGCAGCGTAGCTGGAGAGGGGACTGAAGCTTTCTTT. This encodes CASSVAGEGTEAFF. Drawing the rest from reference TRBV9 and TRBJ1-1, the complete variable domain is DSGVTQTPKHLITATGQRVTLRCSPRSGDLSVYWYQQSLDQGLQFLIQYYNGEERAKGNILERFSAQQFPDLHSELNLSSLELGDSALYFCASSVAGEGTEAFFGQGTRLTVV.

The genes are TRBV7-2 and TRBJ2-1; TRBD1 is a possible D gene (6 bases). Germline V gene data show CDR1 as SGHTA and CDR2 as FQGNSA. V was cut by 0 bases and J by 9 bases, with 15 bases left in between. The CDR3 totals 15 residues. The CDR3 protein is CASSLAAGDRGEQFF. In DNA, the CDR3 is TGTGCCAGCAGCTTAGCGGCAGGGGATAGAGGTGAGCAGTTCTTC.

This clonotype appeared a few times. The V and J genes are TRBV5-1 and TRBJ1-1; weak D call: TRBD1 (5 bases). Trimming stripped 4 bases from V and 3 bases from J, with 10 bases between. Germline CDR1 reads SGHRS; CDR2 reads YFSETQ. CDR3 size: 13 residues. Here the CDR3 reads CASSQQGHTEAFF. DNA of the CDR3: TGCGCCAGCAGCCAGCAGGGCCACACTGAAGCTTTCTTT.

This chain uses TRBV2 with TRBJ2-1, with TRBD2 matching over 8 bases. Germline-derived CDR1 and CDR2 are SNHLY and FYNNEI. There are 15 residues in the CDR3. V lost 6 bases and J lost 2; bases outside the gene matches: 6. CDR3 nucleotide sequence: TGTGCCAGCAGGGGAACTAGCGGAGCCTACAATGAGCAGTTCTTC. Translated: CASRGTSGAYNEQFF.

This clonotype has just a few counts. The rearrangement joins TRBV5-4 to TRBJ2-1; D remains ambiguous. Trimming shortened V by 3 bases and J by 2 bases, and 6 bases separated the two germline ends. Germline V lookup: CDR1 SGHNT, CDR2 YYREEE (reference sequence). This CDR3 region has 13 residues. Here the CDR3 reads CASSWGTYNEQFF. The CDR3 DNA reads as TGTGCCAGCAGCTGGGGTACCTACAATGAGCAGTTCTTC.

The gene calls are TRBV10-3 and TRBJ1-3; TRBD1 aligns across 9 bases. The V gene end was trimmed by 6 bases and the J gene end by 2 bases; junction bases not matched to a gene: 2. CDR1 and CDR2 (germline): ENHRY, SYGVKD. The CDR3 extends over 14 amino acids. The CDR3 DNA is TGTGCCATCAGGACAGGGGGGACTGGAAACACCATATATTTT. The encoded protein is CAIRTGGTGNTIYF.

This clonotype was seen a few times. The gene calls are TRBV12-5 and TRBJ2-2; D remains unclear. CDR1 is LGHNT, CDR2 FRNRAP, per germline. The V and J ends lost 2 bases and 5 bases respectively, with 12 bases between them. This CDR3 is 15 amino acids long. CDR3: CASGLWGLRTGELFF. CDR3 DNA sequence: TGTGCTAGTGGTTTGTGGGGTTTAAGAACCGGGGAGCTGTTTTTT.

This clonotype was seen a handful of times. This chain's CDR3 is CASSLAFSGPASQPQHF. In nucleotides, the CDR3 is TGTGCCAGCAGCTTAGCGTTTTCGGGGCCAGCAAGTCAGCCCCAGCATTTT. This chain connects TRBV7-8 to TRBJ1-5; D may be TRBD1 (5 bases). The germline V gene encodes CDR1 SGHVS and CDR2 FQNEAQ. The CDR3 extends over 17 amino acids. V was trimmed by 0 bases and J by 6 bases, leaving 18 bases between them.